The 3 T cell receptor beta chains below all came from one sample that was sequenced in a study of regulatory T cells in long-lasting Graves disease. Time point specified: newly diagnosed GD, antithyroid drugs for less than 3 months. PBMCs provided the RNA from which the TCR library was made. With iRepertoire HTBI primers and Arm-PCR of CDR3 regions, TCR beta libraries were built. TCRdb reprocessed the multiplex PCR reads with MiXCR, giving one entry per CDR3 protein. This sample has 320,000 or so distinct CDR3 sequences, with 15% to 20% found just once. The specimen comprised peripheral blood mononuclear cells (PBMCs), sampled at new diagnosis, from a patient treated with antithyroid drugs. Receptor source: a female donor with Graves disease.

This clonotype was seen only a few times. The chain is built from TRBV29-1 and TRBJ2-7; TRBD2 aligns across 11 bases. The CDR3 covers 13 residues. Germline assignment: CDR1 SQVTM and CDR2 ANQGSEA. Trimming removed 6 bases from V and 3 bases from J; junction bases left unmatched: 4. In DNA form, the CDR3 reads TGCAGCGTGGCGACTAGCGGGATCTACGAGCAGTACTTC. As protein: CSVATSGIYEQYF.

There are many counts of this clonotype. V is TRBV9 and J is TRBJ2-2; D is unresolved. The V end lost 0 bases, the J end lost 1 base, and 4 bases lay between the germline ends. This CDR3 has 14 residues. Germline V gives CDR1 SGDLS, CDR2 YYNGEE. Written as DNA, the CDR3 is TGTGCCAGCAGCGTAGCTGGGAACACCGGGGAGCTGTTTTTT. Amino acids: CASSVAGNTGELFF.

The chain has TRBV20-1 and TRBJ2-5; the D gene is possibly TRBD2 (5 bases). Germline lookup yields CDR1 DFQATT and CDR2 SNEGSKA (reference sequence). Deletions cut 5 bases from V and 7 bases from J, with 11 bases between. The CDR3 is made up of 11 amino acids. The chain's CDR3 is CSAHSGGTQYF. The CDR3 coding sequence is TGCAGTGCTCACAGCGGCGGGACCCAGTACTTC.